The entry that follows covers one T cell receptor (beta chain) sequence. The sample belongs to a study of T cell changes during pregnancy in multiple sclerosis. The CDR3 runs to 16 residues. V shed 4 bases and J 2 bases; nucleotides not matched to a gene: 11. CDR1 and CDR2 (germline): SGHTS, YDEGEE. Only in-frame clones appear in the TCRdb table, and some are missing; sequencing was by immunoSEQ multiplex PCR. The data hold some 64,000 clones, with around 92% observed a single time. The origin of this receptor is a female donor with multiple sclerosis, enrolled in a pregnancy study. Sample: peripheral blood, taken after pregnancy. The chain employs TRBV5-8 and TRBJ1-2, with TRBD1 matching 7 bases. The CDR3, as DNA: TGTGCCAGCAGCCGTACAGGGGCCGCTAGCAACTATGGCTACACCTTC. Protein: CASSRTGAASNYGYTF.